Listed below are T cell receptor beta chains from one sample, sequenced in a study of CD8 T cells in seronegative destructive rheumatoid arthritis. The data were produced by immunoSEQ multiplex PCR, yet TCRdb's version contains in-frame clones alone and is incomplete. Here the sample spans about 12,000 clones, 80% to 85% being singletons. The sample consisted of CD8+ T cells from blood. All receptors derive from a woman in her thirties or forties with seronegative destructive rheumatoid arthritis. Each CDR3 is given with its conserved first and last residue. D genes are given only for firm matches. Clone size is stated in some rows and not others, as once, few, many or a class when expanded.

d_gene	v_gene	j_gene	abundance	CDR3aa	CDR3nt
.	TRBV19	TRBJ1-6	.	CASSAHFITGDNSPLHF	TGTGCCAGTAGTGCCCATTTCATCACCGGTGATAATTCACCCCTCCACTTT
.	TRBV4-2	TRBJ1-3	.	CASSRLNEGSEGNTIYF	TGTGCCAGCAGCCGCCTAAACGAGGGAAGTGAAGGAAACACCATATATTTT
TRBD2	TRBV19	TRBJ2-5	.	CASRATGTSGEETQYF	TGTGCCAGTAGAGCGACAGGGACTAGCGGGGAGGAGACCCAGTACTTC
.	TRBV27	TRBJ1-6	.	CASSPIPQGSPLHF	TGTGCCAGCAGTCCGATACCTCAGGGATCACCCCTCCACTTT
TRBD1	TRBV5-4	TRBJ1-2	.	CASSRTGDGYTF	TGTGCCAGCAGCCGGACAGGGGATGGCTACACCTTC
.	TRBV18	TRBJ1-2	.	CASSPWGEEDGHTF	TGTGCCAGCTCCCCCTGGGGGGAAGAAGATGGCCACACCTTC
TRBD2	TRBV7-7	TRBJ2-1	.	CASSSRLAGSINEQFF	TGTGCCAGCAGCTCTAGACTAGCGGGGAGTATTAATGAGCAGTTCTTC
.	TRBV6-5	TRBJ2-5	once	CASSRGSAETQYF	TGTGCCAGCAGCCGAGGGTCTGCGGAGACCCAGTACTTC
.	TRBV28	TRBJ1-5	few	CASSLGPYSNQPQHF	TGTGCCAGCAGTTTAGGGCCGTATAGCAATCAGCCCCAGCATTTT
TRBD2	TRBV7-9	TRBJ2-3	.	CASSFTAGLDTQYF	TGTGCCAGCAGCTTTACAGCGGGGTTAGATACGCAGTATTTT
.	TRBV27	TRBJ1-1	.	CASMDAVQGTEAFF	TGTGCCAGCATGGATGCGGTCCAGGGCACTGAAGCTTTCTTT
.	TRBV4-1	TRBJ1-6	.	CASSPFLGSSYNSPLHF	TGCGCCAGCAGCCCCTTTCTGGGCAGCTCCTATAATTCACCCCTCCACTTT
.	TRBV10-3	TRBJ2-5	.	CAISYSQEETQYF	TGTGCCATCAGTTATTCACAGGAAGAGACCCAGTACTTC
.	TRBV10-3	TRBJ2-5	.	CAISPTSRVETQYF	TGTGCCATCAGTCCGACTAGTCGCGTGGAGACCCAGTACTTC
.	TRBV27	TRBJ1-1	.	CASSLDRLGTEAFF	TGTGCCAGCAGTTTAGACAGATTGGGTACTGAAGCTTTCTTT
.	TRBV27	TRBJ2-1	.	CASSRGRNEQFF	TGTGCCAGCAGCCGGGGGAGGAATGAGCAGTTCTTC
.	TRBV7-3	TRBJ2-3	.	CASSPWGEDTQYF	TGTGCCAGCAGCCCCTGGGGGGAGGATACGCAGTATTTT
TRBD1	TRBV2	TRBJ2-1	.	CASSPPYPGQGANEQFF	TGTGCCAGCAGCCCCCCCTACCCGGGACAGGGGGCCAATGAGCAGTTCTTC
.	TRBV6-6	TRBJ2-1	.	CASSYMAHNEQFF	TGTGCCAGCAGTTACATGGCCCACAATGAGCAGTTCTTC
TRBD2	TRBV7-9	TRBJ2-5	once	CASSSPGRGYQETQYF	TGTGCCAGCAGCTCCCCGGGGAGGGGCTATCAAGAGACCCAGTACTTC
TRBD2	TRBV7-3	TRBJ2-3	once	CASSSGLVGDTQYF	TGTGCCAGCAGCTCGGGACTAGTAGGAGATACGCAGTATTTT
TRBD1	TRBV25-1	TRBJ2-2	once	CASSEGQGNTGELFF	TGTGCCAGCAGTGAAGGACAGGGCAACACCGGGGAGCTGTTTTTT
.	TRBV7-9	TRBJ2-3	.	CASSSTAMEITDTQYF	TGTGCCAGCAGCTCCACAGCCATGGAAATCACAGATACGCAGTATTTT
TRBD1	TRBV4-1	TRBJ1-4	few	CASSPRRGLEEKLFF	TGCGCCAGCAGCCCCCGAAGGGGGCTAGAGGAAAAACTGTTTTTT
.	TRBV2	TRBJ1-5	.	CASRAQGPHRLGGAQPQHF	TGTGCCAGCAGAGCCCAGGGACCCCACAGGCTCGGGGGGGCCCAGCCCCAGCATTTT
.	TRBV4-1	TRBJ1-5	once	CASSQDQGSNQPQHF	TGCGCCAGCAGCCAAGATCAGGGTAGCAATCAGCCCCAGCATTTT
.	TRBV5-1	TRBJ2-1	.	CASSLERYNEQFF	TGCGCCAGCAGCTTGGAGCGTTACAATGAGCAGTTCTTC
.	TRBV6-5	TRBJ1-6	few	CASSYTGDSPLHF	TGTGCCAGCAGTTACACCGGGGATTCACCCCTCCACTTT
TRBD1	TRBV7-9	TRBJ1-4	.	CASSLVVGTGVEKLFF	TGTGCCAGCAGCTTAGTTGTTGGGACAGGAGTTGAAAAACTGTTTTTT
TRBD1	TRBV28	TRBJ2-5	once	CASSLGDRATQYF	TGTGCCAGCAGTTTGGGGGACAGGGCGACCCAGTACTTC
TRBD2	TRBV11-2	TRBJ2-1	.	CASSLIRGDAYNEQFF	TGTGCCAGCAGCTTAATTCGGGGGGACGCCTACAATGAGCAGTTCTTC
TRBD1	TRBV11-2	TRBJ1-1	.	CASSSPRPPDRADTEAFF	TGTGCCAGCAGCTCCCCCCGTCCCCCCGACAGGGCTGACACTGAAGCTTTCTTT
.	TRBV6-5	TRBJ2-7	.	CASSYPDGYEQYF	TGTGCCAGCAGTTACCCCGACGGGTACGAGCAGTACTTC
.	TRBV15	TRBJ1-5	once	CATRGKGGQGQPQHF	TGTGCCACCAGAGGCAAGGGGGGGCAAGGTCAGCCCCAGCATTTT
.	TRBV28	TRBJ2-7	.	CASRVVGGDEQYF	TGTGCCAGCAGAGTTGTTGGAGGGGACGAGCAGTACTTC
TRBD1	TRBV11-3	TRBJ2-2	.	CASSLVQGATGELFF	TGTGCCAGCAGCTTAGTACAGGGGGCGACCGGGGAGCTGTTTTTT
TRBD1	TRBV28	TRBJ1-1	.	CASSLTGVGTEAFF	TGTGCCAGCAGTCTGACAGGGGTCGGCACTGAAGCTTTCTTT
TRBD1	TRBV6-6	TRBJ1-5	.	CASSWTGDQNQPQHF	TGTGCCAGCAGCTGGACAGGGGATCAGAATCAGCCCCAGCATTTT
.	TRBV2	TRBJ1-2	.	CATLDNNYGYTF	TGTGCCACATTGGACAATAACTATGGCTACACCTTC
TRBD1	TRBV6-6	TRBJ1-2	.	CASSLTGDRAYGYTF	TGTGCCAGCAGTTTAACGGGGGACAGGGCTTATGGCTACACCTTC
TRBD2	TRBV11-3	TRBJ2-3	.	CASSRSGSTDTQYF	TGTGCCAGCAGCCGTAGCGGGAGCACAGATACGCAGTATTTT
TRBD2	TRBV6-5	TRBJ2-1	.	CASSYLGLATEQFF	TGTGCCAGCAGTTACCTCGGACTAGCGACTGAGCAGTTCTTC
.	TRBV7-9	TRBJ2-1	.	CASSLGRNEQFF	TGTGCCAGCAGCTTAGGGAGGAATGAGCAGTTCTTC
TRBD1	TRBV9	TRBJ2-2	few	CASSVGTGYGGELFF	TGTGCCAGCAGCGTAGGGACAGGGTATGGCGGGGAGCTGTTTTTT
.	TRBV5-8	TRBJ2-3	.	CASSHHRDGADTQYF	TGTGCCAGCAGCCACCACAGGGACGGCGCAGATACGCAGTATTTT
.	TRBV6-6	TRBJ1-2	.	CATTGVYGYTF	TGTGCCACCACGGGAGTGTATGGCTACACCTTC
.	TRBV10-3	TRBJ1-1	.	CASKVGGMNTEAFF	TGTGCCAGCAAGGTCGGGGGGATGAACACTGAAGCTTTCTTT
TRBD2	TRBV19	TRBJ2-1	once	CASSMEGLAGNNEQFF	TGTGCCAGTAGTATGGAGGGACTAGCGGGGAACAATGAGCAGTTCTTC
TRBD1	TRBV10-3	TRBJ2-3	.	CAISESGGAADTQYF	TGTGCCATCAGTGAGTCAGGGGGCGCCGCAGATACGCAGTATTTT
.	TRBV9	TRBJ1-2	.	CASSVAAAGANYGYTF	TGTGCCAGCAGCGTAGCTGCGGCTGGGGCGAACTATGGCTACACCTTC
TRBD2	TRBV4-1	TRBJ2-5	.	CASSPRGDQTQYF	TGCGCCAGCAGCCCCCGGGGGGACCAGACCCAGTACTTC
.	TRBV6-1	TRBJ2-4	.	CASSELGGAERDIQYF	TGTGCCAGCAGTGAATTGGGGGGGGCTGAGCGGGACATTCAGTACTTC